This T cell receptor (beta chain) was captured by sequencing in a study of T cell changes during pregnancy in multiple sclerosis. The germline gives CDR1 SGHNT, CDR2 YENEEA. CDR3 length: 15 amino acids. Trimming took 1 base from V and 5 from J; bases not matched to a gene: 2. Sequencing used immunoSEQ multiplex PCR; TCRdb keeps in-frame clones, though not all of them. The repertoire holds around 88,000 clones, with roughly 90% as singletons. The receptor's source is a female donor with multiple sclerosis, enrolled in a pregnancy study. This chain joins TRBV11-3 and TRBJ2-1, with TRBD2 matching 10 bases. The material was peripheral blood, obtained in the first trimester of pregnancy. This CDR3 reads CASSLGTSGHNEQFF. For the CDR3, the DNA is TGTGCCAGCAGCTTAGGGACTAGCGGCCACAATGAGCAGTTCTTC.